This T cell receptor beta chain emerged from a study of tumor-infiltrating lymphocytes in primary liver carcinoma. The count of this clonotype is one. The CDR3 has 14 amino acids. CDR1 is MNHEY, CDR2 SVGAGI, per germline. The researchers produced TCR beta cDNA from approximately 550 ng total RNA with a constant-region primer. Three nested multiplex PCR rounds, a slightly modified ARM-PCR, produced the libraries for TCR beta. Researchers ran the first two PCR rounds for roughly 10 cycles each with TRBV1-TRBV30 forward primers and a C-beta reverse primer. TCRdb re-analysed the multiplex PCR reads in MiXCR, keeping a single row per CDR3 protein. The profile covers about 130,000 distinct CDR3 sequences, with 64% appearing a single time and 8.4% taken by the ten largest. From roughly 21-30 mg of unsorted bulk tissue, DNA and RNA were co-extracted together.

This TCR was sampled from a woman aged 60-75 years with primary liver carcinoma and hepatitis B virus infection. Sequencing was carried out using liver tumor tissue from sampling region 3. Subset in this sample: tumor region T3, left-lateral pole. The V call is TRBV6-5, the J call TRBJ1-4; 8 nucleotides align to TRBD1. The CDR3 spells CVSRSQGANEKLFF. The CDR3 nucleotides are TGTGTTAGCAGGTCCCAGGGGGCCAATGAAAAACTGTTTTTT.